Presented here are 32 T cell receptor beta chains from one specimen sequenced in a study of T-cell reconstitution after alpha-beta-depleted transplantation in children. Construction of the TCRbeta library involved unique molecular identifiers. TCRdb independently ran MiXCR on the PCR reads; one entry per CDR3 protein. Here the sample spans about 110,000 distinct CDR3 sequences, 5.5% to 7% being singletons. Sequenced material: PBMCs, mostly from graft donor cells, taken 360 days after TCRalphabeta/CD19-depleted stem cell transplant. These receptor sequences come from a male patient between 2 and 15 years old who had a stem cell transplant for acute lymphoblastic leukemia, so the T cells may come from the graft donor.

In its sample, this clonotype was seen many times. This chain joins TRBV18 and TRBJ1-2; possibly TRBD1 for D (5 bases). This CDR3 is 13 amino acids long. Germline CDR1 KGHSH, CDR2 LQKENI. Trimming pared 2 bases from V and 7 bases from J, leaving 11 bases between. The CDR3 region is CASSPKGAGGYTF. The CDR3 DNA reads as TGTGCCAGCTCACCAAAAGGGGCCGGTGGCTACACCTTC.

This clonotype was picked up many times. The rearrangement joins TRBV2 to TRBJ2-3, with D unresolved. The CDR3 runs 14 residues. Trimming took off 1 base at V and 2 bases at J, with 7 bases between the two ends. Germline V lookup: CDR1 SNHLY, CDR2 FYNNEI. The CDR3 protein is CASSEGRFTDTQYF. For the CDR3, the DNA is TGTGCCAGCAGTGAAGGGCGGTTCACAGATACGCAGTATTTT.

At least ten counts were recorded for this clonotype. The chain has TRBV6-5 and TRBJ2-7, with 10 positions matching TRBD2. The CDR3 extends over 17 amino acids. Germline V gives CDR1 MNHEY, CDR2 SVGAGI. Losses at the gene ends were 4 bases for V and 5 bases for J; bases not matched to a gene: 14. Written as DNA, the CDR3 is TGTGCCAGCAGTTTCCTGCCTTGGCTAGCGGGAGTCGACGAGCAGTACTTC. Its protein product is CASSFLPWLAGVDEQYF.

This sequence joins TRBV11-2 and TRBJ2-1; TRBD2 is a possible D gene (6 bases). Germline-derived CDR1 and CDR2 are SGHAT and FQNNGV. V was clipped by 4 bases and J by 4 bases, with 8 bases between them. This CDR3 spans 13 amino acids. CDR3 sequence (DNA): TGTGCCAGCAGCTCTGGGACTTACAATGAGCAGTTCTTC. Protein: CASSSGTYNEQFF. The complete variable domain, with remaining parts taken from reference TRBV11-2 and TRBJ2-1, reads EAGVAQSPRYKIIEKRQSVAFWCNPISGHATLYWYQQILGQGPKLLIQFQNNGVVDDSQLPKDRFSAERLKGVDSTLKIQPAKLEDSAVYLCASSSGTYNEQFFGPGTRLTVL.

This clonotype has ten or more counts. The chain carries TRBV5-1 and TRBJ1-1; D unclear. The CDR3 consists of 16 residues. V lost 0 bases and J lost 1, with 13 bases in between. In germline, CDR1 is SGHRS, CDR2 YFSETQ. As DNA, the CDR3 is TGCGCCAGCAGCTTGGAACCCGGATACCCGAACACTGAAGCTTTCTTT. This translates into CASSLEPGYPNTEAFF.

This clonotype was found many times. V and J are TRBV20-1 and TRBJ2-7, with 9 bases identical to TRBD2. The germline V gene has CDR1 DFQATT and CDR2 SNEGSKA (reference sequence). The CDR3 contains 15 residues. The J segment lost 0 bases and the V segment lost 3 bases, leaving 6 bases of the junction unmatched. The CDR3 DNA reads TGCAGTGCTAGGAAAAGCGGGGGGAACTCCTACGAGCAGTACTTC. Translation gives CSARKSGGNSYEQYF.

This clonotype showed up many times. The CDR3 DNA is TGTGCCAGCGTAGGGGGATCGCTCACTGAAGCTTTCTTT. Its protein is CASVGGSLTEAFF. The rearrangement joins TRBV27 to TRBJ1-1; D is perhaps TRBD1 (6 bases). The CDR3 has 13 amino acids. Germline V gene sequence: CDR1 MNHEY, CDR2 SMNVEV (reference sequence). V was pared by 8 bases and J by 4 bases, with 14 bases between.

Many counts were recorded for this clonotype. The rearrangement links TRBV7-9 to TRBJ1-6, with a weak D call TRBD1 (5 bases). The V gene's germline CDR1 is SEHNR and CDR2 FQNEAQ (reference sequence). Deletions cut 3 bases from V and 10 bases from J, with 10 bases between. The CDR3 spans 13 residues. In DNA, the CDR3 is TGTGCCAGCAGCTTCGGGGGAACCTCACCCCTCCACTTT. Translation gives CASSFGGTSPLHF.

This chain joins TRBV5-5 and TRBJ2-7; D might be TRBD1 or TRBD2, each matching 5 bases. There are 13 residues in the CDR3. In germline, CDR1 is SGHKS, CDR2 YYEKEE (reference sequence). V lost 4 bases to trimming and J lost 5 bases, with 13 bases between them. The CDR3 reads CASSPPGRDEQYF. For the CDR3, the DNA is TGTGCCAGCAGCCCCCCGGGGCGGGACGAGCAGTACTTC.

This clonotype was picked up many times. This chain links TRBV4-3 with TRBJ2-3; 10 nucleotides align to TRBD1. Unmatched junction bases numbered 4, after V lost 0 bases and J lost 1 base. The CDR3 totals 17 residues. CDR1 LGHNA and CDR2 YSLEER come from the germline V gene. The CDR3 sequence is CASSQERTGGGTDTQYF. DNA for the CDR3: TGCGCCAGCAGCCAAGAGAGGACAGGGGGGGGCACAGATACGCAGTATTTT.

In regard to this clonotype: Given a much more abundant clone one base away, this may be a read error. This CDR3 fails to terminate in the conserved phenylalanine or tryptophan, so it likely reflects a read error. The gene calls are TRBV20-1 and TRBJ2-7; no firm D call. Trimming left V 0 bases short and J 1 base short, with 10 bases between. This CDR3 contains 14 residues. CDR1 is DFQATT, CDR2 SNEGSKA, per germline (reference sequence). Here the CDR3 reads CSARDPTASYEQYL. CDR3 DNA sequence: TGCAGTGCTAGAGATCCAACGGCGTCCTACGAGCAGTACCTC.

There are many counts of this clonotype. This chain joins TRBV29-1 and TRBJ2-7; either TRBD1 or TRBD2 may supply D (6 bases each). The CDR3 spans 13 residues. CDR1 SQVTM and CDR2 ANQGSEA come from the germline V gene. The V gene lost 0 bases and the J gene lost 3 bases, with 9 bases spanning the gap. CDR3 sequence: CSVEDRGVYEQYF. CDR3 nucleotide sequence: TGCAGCGTTGAAGATAGGGGGGTCTACGAGCAGTACTTC.

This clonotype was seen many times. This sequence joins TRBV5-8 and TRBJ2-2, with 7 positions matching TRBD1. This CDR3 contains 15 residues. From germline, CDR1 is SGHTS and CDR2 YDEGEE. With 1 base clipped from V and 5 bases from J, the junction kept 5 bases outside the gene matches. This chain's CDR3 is CASSLIQGLTGELFF. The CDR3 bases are TGTGCCAGCAGCTTGATACAGGGGCTAACCGGGGAGCTGTTTTTT.

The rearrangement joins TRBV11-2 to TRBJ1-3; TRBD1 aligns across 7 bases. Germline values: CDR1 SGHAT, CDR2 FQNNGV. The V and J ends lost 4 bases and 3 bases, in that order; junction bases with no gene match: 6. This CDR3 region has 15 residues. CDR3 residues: CASSSSRGFGNTIYF. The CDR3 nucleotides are TGTGCCAGCAGCTCCTCCAGGGGGTTTGGAAACACCATATATTTT.

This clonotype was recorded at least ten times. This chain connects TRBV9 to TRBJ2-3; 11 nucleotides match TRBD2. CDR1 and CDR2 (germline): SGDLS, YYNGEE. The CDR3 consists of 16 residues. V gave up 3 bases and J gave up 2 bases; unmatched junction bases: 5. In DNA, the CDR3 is TGTGCCAGCAGCGGAGGGACTAGCGGAGCCACAGATACGCAGTATTTT. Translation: CASSGGTSGATDTQYF.

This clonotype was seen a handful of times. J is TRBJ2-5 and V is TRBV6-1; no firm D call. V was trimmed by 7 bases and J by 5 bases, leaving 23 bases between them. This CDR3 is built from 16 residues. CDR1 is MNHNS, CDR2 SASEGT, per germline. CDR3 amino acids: CASTHRHTNLRETQYF. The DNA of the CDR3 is TGTGCCAGCACCCACCGCCATACGAACCTCCGGGAGACCCAGTACTTC.

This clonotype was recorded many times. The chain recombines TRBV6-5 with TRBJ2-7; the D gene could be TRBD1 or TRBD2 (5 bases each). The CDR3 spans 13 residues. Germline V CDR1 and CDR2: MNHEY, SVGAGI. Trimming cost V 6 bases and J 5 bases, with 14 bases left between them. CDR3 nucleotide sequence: TGTGCCAGCAGGGTCGGGGCCTGGGACGAGCAGTACTTC. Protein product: CASRVGAWDEQYF.

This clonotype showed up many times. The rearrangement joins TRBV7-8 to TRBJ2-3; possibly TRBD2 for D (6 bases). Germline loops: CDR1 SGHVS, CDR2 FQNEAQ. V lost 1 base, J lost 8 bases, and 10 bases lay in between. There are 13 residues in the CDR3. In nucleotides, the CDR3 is TGTGCCAGCAGCTTAGTGGTTAGCGGTACGCAGTATTTT. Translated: CASSLVVSGTQYF.

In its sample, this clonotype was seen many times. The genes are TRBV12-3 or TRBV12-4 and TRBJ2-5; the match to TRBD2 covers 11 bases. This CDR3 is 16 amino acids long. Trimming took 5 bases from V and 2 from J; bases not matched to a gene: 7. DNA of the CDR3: TGTGCCAGCAGTCCTCGACTAGCGGGAAGGCAAGAGACCCAGTACTTC. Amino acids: CASSPRLAGRQETQYF.

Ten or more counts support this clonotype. As DNA, the CDR3 is TGTGCCAGCAGCTTAGAACAGGTCCAAGAGACCCAGTACTTC. Translated, it gives CASSLEQVQETQYF. The rearrangement uses TRBV7-9 and TRBJ2-5, with D possibly TRBD1 on 5 matching bases. This CDR3 spans 14 amino acids. The germline V gene has CDR1 SEHNR and CDR2 FQNEAQ (reference sequence). Trimming removed 1 base from V and 1 base from J, with 7 bases in between.

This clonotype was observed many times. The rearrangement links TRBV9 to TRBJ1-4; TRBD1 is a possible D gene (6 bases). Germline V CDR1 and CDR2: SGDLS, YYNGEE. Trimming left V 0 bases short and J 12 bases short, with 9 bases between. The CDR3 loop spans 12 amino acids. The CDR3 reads CASSVDQGQLFF. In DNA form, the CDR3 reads TGTGCCAGCAGCGTAGATCAGGGGCAACTGTTTTTT.

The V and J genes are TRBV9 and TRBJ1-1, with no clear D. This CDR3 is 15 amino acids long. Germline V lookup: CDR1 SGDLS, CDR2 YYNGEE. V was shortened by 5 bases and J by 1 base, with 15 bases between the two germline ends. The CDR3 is CASSLAQFGNTEAFF. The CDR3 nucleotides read TGTGCCAGCAGTCTCGCCCAATTTGGGAACACTGAAGCTTTCTTT.

CDR3: CSVETGEYGYTF. CDR3 in DNA: TGCAGCGTTGAAACAGGGGAGTATGGCTACACCTTC. V usage is TRBV29-1 and J usage is TRBJ1-2, with 7 bases matching TRBD1. Germline V gene data show CDR1 as SQVTM and CDR2 as ANQGSEA. Trimming removed 2 bases from V and 5 bases from J; junction bases left unmatched: 2. The CDR3 totals 12 residues.

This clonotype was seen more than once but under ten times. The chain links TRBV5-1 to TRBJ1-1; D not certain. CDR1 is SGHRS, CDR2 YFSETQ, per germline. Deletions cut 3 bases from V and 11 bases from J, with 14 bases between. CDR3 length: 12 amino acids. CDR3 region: CASSSDGVVAFF. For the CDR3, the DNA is TGCGCCAGCAGCTCCGACGGGGTAGTCGCTTTCTTT.

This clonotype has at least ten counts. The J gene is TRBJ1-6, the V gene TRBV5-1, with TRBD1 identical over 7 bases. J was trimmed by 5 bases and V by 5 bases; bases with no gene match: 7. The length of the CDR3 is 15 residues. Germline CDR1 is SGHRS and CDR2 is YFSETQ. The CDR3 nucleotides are TGCGCCAGCAGGGGTGAAGGGGGCAATAATTCACCCCTCCACTTT. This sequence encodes CASRGEGGNNSPLHF.

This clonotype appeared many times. CDR3 protein: CASSFLGSGELFF. As DNA, the CDR3 is TGTGCCAGCAGTTTCTTGGGTTCCGGGGAGCTGTTTTTT. The chain has TRBV27 and TRBJ2-2; D is unresolved. Per the germline V gene, CDR1 is MNHEY and CDR2 is SMNVEV (reference sequence). V was trimmed by 3 bases and J by 6 bases, leaving 8 bases between them. The CDR3 is made up of 13 amino acids.

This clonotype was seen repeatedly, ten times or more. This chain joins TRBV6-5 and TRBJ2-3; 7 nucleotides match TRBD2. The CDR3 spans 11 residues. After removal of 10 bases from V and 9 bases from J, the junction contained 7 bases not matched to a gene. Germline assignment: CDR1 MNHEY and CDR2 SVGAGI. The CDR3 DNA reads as TGTGCCACCGAGAGCGGGAAGACGCAGTATTTT. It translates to CATESGKTQYF.

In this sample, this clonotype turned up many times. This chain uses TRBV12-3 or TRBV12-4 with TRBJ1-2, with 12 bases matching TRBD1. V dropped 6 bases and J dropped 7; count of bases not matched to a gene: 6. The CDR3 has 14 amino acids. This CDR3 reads CASSTGTGGGGYTF. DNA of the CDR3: TGTGCCAGCAGCACCGGGACAGGGGGCGGTGGCTACACCTTC.

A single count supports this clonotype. Written as DNA, the CDR3 is TGTGCCAGCAGTTATGGGACAGTTTACGAGCAGTACTTC. It is translated as CASSYGTVYEQYF. The J gene is TRBJ2-7, the V gene TRBV27; 7 positions match TRBD1. The CDR3 extends over 13 amino acids. Germline CDR1 is MNHEY and CDR2 is SMNVEV (reference sequence). V lost 4 bases to trimming and J lost 4 bases; unmatched junction nucleotides: 4.

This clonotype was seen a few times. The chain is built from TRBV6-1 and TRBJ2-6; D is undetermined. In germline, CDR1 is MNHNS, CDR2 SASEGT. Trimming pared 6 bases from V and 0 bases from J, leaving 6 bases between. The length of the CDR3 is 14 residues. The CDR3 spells CASSFYSGANVLTF. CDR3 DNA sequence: TGTGCCAGCAGCTTTTACTCTGGGGCCAACGTCCTGACTTTC.

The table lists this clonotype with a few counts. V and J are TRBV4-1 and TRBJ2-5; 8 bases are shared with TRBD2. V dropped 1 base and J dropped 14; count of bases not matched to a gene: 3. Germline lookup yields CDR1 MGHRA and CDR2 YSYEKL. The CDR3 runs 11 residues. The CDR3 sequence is CASSQGGGIYF. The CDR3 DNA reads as TGCGCCAGCAGCCAAGGCGGGGGGATATACTTC.

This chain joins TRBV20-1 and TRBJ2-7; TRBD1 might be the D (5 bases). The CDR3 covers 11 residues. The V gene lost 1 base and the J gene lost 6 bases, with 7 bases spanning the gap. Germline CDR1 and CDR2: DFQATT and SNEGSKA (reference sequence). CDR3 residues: CSARVGAEQYF. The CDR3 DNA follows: TGCAGTGCTAGAGTAGGGGCCGAGCAGTACTTC.